This T cell receptor beta chain was sequenced for a study of T cell responses to AZD1222 COVID-19 vaccine. Regarding the study as a whole: The number of AZD1222 recipients seropositive at baseline was only 5 to 7.

Germline values: CDR1 SGHRS, CDR2 YFSETQ. There are 14 residues in the CDR3. Trimming left V 2 bases short and J 0 bases short, with 8 bases between. The table came from immunoSEQ multiplex PCR; TCRdb's copy has only in-frame clones and leaves some out. The table records 150,000 to 200,000 clones, more than 85% of them present only once. As concerns this clone: The target antigen is unknown.

V gene TRBV5-1 combines with J gene TRBJ1-1; D gene unclear. The sequence derives from an adult who received the AZD1222 COVID-19 vaccine. Sequencing used peripheral blood, obtained 28 days after the second AZD1222 dose. The CDR3 loop is CASSLGTMNTEAFF. The CDR3 DNA sequence: TGCGCCAGCAGCTTAGGAACGATGAACACTGAAGCTTTCTTT.